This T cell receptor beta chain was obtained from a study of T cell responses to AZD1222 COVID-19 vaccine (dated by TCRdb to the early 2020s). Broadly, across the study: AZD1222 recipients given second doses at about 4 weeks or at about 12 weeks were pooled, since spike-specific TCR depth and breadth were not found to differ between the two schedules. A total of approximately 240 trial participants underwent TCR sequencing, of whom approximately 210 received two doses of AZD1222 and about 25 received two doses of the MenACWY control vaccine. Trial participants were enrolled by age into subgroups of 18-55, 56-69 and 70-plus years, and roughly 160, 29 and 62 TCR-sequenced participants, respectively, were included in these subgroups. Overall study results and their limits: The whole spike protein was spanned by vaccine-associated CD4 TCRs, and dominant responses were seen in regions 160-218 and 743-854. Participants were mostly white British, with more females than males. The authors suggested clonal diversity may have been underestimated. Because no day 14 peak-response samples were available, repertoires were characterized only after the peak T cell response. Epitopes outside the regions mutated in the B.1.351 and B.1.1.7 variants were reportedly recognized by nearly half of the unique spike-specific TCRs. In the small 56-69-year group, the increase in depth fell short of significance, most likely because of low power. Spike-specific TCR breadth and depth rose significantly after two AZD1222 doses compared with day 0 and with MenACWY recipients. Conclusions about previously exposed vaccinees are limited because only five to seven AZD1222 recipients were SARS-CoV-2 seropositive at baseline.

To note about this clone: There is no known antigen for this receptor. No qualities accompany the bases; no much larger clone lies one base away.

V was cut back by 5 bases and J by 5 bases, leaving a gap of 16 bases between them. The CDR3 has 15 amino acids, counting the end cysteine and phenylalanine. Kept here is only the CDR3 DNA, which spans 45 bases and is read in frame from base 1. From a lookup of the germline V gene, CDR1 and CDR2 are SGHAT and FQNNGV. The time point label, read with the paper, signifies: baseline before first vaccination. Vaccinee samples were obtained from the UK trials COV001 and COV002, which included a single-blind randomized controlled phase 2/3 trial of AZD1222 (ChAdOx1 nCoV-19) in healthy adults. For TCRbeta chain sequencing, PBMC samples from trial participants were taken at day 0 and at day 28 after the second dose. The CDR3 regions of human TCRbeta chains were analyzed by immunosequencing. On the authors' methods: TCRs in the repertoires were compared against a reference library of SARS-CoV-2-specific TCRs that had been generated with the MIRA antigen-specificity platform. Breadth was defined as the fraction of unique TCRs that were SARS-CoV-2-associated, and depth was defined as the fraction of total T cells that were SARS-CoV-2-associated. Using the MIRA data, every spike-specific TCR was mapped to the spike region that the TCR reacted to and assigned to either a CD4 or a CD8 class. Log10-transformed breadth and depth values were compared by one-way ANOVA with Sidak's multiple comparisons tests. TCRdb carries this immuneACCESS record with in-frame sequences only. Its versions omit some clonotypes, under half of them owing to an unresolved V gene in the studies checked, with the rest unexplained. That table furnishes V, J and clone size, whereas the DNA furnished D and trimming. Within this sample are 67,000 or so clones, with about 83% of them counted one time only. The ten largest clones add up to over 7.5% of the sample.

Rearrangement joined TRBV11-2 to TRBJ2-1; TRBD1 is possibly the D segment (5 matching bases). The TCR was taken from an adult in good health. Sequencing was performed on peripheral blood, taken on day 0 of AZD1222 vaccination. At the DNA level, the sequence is TGTGCCAGCAGCCTGTGGGGTGACAGTAACAATGAGCAGTTCTTC. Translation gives CASSLWGDSNNEQFF.